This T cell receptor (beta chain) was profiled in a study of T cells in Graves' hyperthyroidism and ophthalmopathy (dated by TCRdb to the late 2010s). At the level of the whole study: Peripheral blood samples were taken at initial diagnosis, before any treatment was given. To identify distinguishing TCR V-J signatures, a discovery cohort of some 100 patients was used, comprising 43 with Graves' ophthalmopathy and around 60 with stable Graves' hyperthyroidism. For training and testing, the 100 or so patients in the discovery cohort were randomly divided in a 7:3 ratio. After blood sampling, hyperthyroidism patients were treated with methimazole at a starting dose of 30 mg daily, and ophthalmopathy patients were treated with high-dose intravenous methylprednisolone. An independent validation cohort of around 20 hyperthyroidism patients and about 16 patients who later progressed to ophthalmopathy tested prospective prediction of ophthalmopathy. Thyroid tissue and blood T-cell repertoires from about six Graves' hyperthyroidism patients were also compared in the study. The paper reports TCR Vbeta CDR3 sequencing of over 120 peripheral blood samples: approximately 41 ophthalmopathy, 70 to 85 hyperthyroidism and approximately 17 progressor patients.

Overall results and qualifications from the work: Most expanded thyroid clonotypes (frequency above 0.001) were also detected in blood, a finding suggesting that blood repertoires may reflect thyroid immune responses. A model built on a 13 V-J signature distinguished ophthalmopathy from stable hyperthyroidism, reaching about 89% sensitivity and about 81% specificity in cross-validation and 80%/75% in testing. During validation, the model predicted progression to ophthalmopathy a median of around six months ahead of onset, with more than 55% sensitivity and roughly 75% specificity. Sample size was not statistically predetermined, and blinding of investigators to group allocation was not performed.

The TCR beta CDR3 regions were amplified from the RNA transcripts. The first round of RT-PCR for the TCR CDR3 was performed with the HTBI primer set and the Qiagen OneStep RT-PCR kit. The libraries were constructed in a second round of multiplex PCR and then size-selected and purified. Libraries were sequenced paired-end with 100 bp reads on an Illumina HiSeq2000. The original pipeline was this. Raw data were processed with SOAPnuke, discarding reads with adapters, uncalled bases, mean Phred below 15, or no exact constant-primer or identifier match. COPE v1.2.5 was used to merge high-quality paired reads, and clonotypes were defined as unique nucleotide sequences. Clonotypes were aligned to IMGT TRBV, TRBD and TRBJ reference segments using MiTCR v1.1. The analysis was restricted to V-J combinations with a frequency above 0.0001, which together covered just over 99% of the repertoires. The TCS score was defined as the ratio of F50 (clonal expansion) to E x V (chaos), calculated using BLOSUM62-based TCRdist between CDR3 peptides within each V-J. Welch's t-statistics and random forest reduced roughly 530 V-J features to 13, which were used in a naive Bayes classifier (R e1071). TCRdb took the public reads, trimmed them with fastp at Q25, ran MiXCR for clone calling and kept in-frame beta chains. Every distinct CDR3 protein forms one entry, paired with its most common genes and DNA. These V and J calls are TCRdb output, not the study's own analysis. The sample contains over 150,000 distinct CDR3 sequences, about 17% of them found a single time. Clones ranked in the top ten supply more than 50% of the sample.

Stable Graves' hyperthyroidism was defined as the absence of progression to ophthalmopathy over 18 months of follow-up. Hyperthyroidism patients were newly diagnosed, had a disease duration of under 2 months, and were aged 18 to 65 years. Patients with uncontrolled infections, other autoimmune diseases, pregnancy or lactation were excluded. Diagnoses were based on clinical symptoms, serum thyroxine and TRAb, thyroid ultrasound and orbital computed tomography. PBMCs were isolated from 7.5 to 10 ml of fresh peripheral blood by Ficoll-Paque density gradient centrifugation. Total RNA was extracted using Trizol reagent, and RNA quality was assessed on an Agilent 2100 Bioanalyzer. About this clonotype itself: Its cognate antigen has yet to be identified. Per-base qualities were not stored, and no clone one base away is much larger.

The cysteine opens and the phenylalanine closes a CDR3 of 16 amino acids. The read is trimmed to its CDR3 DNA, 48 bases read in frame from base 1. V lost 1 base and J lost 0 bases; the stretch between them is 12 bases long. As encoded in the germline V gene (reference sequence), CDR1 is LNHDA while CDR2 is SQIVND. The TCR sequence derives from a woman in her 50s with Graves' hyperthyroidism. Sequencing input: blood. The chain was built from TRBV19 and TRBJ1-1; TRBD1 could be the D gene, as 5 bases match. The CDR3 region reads CASSIAPGSVNTEAFF. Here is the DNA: TGTGCCAGTAGTATAGCCCCAGGGTCGGTGAACACTGAAGCTTTCTTT.